One sample yielded the 25 T cell receptor beta chains listed below, sequenced in a study of blood T cell repertoires in COVID-19. TCRdb's table, derived via immunoSEQ multiplex PCR, lists solely in-frame clones and lacks some. Here the sample spans fewer than 180,000 clones, roughly 85% being singletons. The sequenced sample consisted of peripheral blood. The receptors were gathered from a man aged 70-80 years with acute or convalescent COVID-19.

This chain joins TRBV30 and TRBJ1-3, with TRBD1 as a possible D gene (5 bases). The CDR3 is 13 amino acids. Trimming shortened V by 3 bases and J by 4 bases, and 10 bases separated the two germline ends. Germline lookup yields CDR1 GTSNPN and CDR2 SVGIG (reference sequence). CDR3 region: CAWRQGGGNTIYF. The DNA for the CDR3 is TGTGCCTGGAGGCAGGGTGGGGGAAACACCATATATTTT.

V and J are TRBV27 and TRBJ2-7; tentatively, D is TRBD1 (5 bases). V lost 8 bases and J lost 0, with 14 bases in between. The CDR3 is 14 residues long. The V gene's germline CDR1 is MNHEY and CDR2 SMNVEV (reference sequence). CDR3 loop: CASWRQGSSYEQYF. The CDR3 nucleotides read TGTGCCAGCTGGCGGCAGGGCAGCTCCTACGAGCAGTACTTC.

The chain is built from TRBV28 and TRBJ2-5, with TRBD2 matching 9 bases. The CDR3 runs to 16 residues. V gave up 4 bases and J gave up 0 bases; unmatched junction bases: 6. Germline lookup yields CDR1 MDHEN and CDR2 SYDVKM. The CDR3 DNA sequence: TGTGCCAGCAGTTCCTTAGCGGGAGAGTACCAAGAGACCCAGTACTTC. Translation gives CASSSLAGEYQETQYF.

The chain couples TRBV14 to TRBJ1-5; D is undetermined. Germline CDR1 and CDR2: SGHDN and FVKESK. V lost 1 base and J lost 5, with 6 bases in between. The CDR3 contains 13 residues. This chain's CDR3 is CASSQGLDQPQHF. The CDR3 bases are TGTGCCAGCAGCCAAGGCTTAGATCAGCCCCAGCATTTT.

The gene calls are TRBV24-1 and TRBJ2-3, with TRBD2 matching over 10 bases. The length of the CDR3 is 16 residues. Germline-derived CDR1 and CDR2 are KGHDR and SFDVKD. V lost 3 bases and J lost 5; bases outside the gene matches: 7. CDR3 residues: CATSDGLAGAGDTQYF. CDR3 DNA: TGTGCCACCAGTGATGGGCTAGCGGGAGCGGGAGATACGCAGTATTTT.

The V call is TRBV27, the J call TRBJ2-3, with TRBD2 matching over 8 bases. Germline assignment: CDR1 MNHEY and CDR2 SMNVEV (reference sequence). Germline trimming cut 3 bases from V and 2 bases from J; bases unmatched to any gene: 10. The CDR3 sequence is 17 residues long. CDR3 DNA: TGTGCCAGCAGTTTGGGAACTAGCGGCTCATACACAGATACGCAGTATTTT. Residues: CASSLGTSGSYTDTQYF.

J is TRBJ1-3 and V is TRBV10-3, with a possible D match to TRBD1 (5 bases). This CDR3 is 15 amino acids long. Trimming left V 2 bases short and J 2 bases short, with 10 bases between. Germline V gene lookup returns CDR1 ENHRY and CDR2 SYGVKD. CDR3 sequence: CAISEQGLAGNTIYF. In DNA, the CDR3 is TGTGCCATCAGTGAGCAGGGTCTGGCTGGAAACACCATATATTTT.

The chain joins TRBV3-1 (or the pseudogene TRBV3-2) to TRBJ1-1; 7 nucleotides align to TRBD1. This CDR3 has 15 amino acids. The trim removed 0 bases at V and 5 bases at J, leaving 6 bases unmatched. The germline gives CDR1 LGHDT, CDR2 YNNKEL (reference sequence). The CDR3 sequence: CASSQDPQGVTEAFF. As DNA, the CDR3 is TGTGCCAGCAGCCAAGACCCCCAGGGGGTAACTGAAGCTTTCTTT.

The V call is TRBV6-5, the J call TRBJ2-7; 9 nucleotides match TRBD2. The trim removed 5 bases at V and 5 bases at J, leaving 10 bases unmatched. Germline V gene data show CDR1 as MNHEY and CDR2 as SVGAGI. The CDR3 has 15 amino acids. The CDR3 is CASSKMLAGKNEQYF. CDR3 coding DNA: TGTGCCAGCAGTAAAATGCTAGCGGGAAAAAACGAGCAGTACTTC.

The genes are TRBV7-2 and TRBJ2-5, with 9 bases that match TRBD2. The germline V gene has CDR1 SGHTA and CDR2 FQGNSA. V shed 1 base and J 5 bases; nucleotides not matched to a gene: 8. This CDR3 region has 16 residues. CDR3 loop: CASSLGAGGPPETQYF. CDR3 DNA sequence: TGTGCCAGCAGCTTAGGGGCGGGAGGGCCACCTGAGACCCAGTACTTC.

This clone was seen only a few times. The chain recombines TRBV9 with TRBJ2-2; a possible D gene is TRBD2 (5 bases). This CDR3 region has 17 residues. V shed 3 bases and J shed 0 bases, with 15 bases lying between them. CDR1 and CDR2 (germline): SGDLS, YYNGEE. The CDR3 DNA sequence: TGTGCCAGCAGCGGGGCCTTTGGAGGAGCGAACACCGGGGAGCTGTTTTTT. Amino acids: CASSGAFGGANTGELFF.

This clone was observed a few times. This chain links TRBV7-3 with TRBJ2-1; TRBD1 is a possible D gene (6 bases). CDR3 length equals 12 residues. Trimming pared 5 bases from V and 9 bases from J, leaving 11 bases between. Germline values: CDR1 SGHTA, CDR2 FQGTGA. CDR3 protein: CASSLSGAEQFF. The CDR3 nucleotides are TGTGCCAGCAGCCTCTCAGGGGCTGAGCAGTTCTTC.

This rearrangement joins TRBV9 to TRBJ1-3; 8 nucleotides agree with TRBD1. Trimming cost V 4 bases and J 4 bases; bases outside gene matches: 7. Germline V CDR1 and CDR2: SGDLS, YYNGEE. The CDR3 is 15 residues long. CDR3 sequence reads: CASSTTTGGGNTIYF. As DNA, the CDR3 is TGTGCCAGCAGCACAACAACAGGGGGAGGAAACACCATATATTTT. Complete variable domain (other parts from reference TRBV9 and TRBJ1-3): DSGVTQTPKHLITATGQRVTLRCSPRSGDLSVYWYQQSLDQGLQFLIQYYNGEERAKGNILERFSAQQFPDLHSELNLSSLELGDSALYFCASSTTTGGGNTIYFGEGSWLTVV.

The chain uses TRBV19 and TRBJ2-7; 10 positions agree with TRBD1. Per germline, CDR1 LNHDA and CDR2 SQIVND (reference sequence). Losses at the gene ends were 5 bases for V and 5 bases for J; bases not matched to a gene: 6. The CDR3 contains 14 residues. In DNA, the CDR3 is TGTGCCAGTAGTTCGCAGACAGGGGGCAACGAGCAGTACTTC. Translated, it gives CASSSQTGGNEQYF.

The V call is TRBV28, the J call TRBJ2-1; TRBD2 matches at 11 bases. The trim removed 6 bases at V and 7 bases at J, leaving 5 bases unmatched. Germline lookup yields CDR1 MDHEN and CDR2 SYDVKM. CDR3 length equals 14 residues. CDR3 protein: CASSPTSGSNEQFF. The CDR3 DNA follows: TGTGCCAGCAGCCCTACTAGCGGGAGTAATGAGCAGTTCTTC.

This chain links TRBV28 with TRBJ1-2; D gene ambiguous. The CDR3 totals 14 residues. The V end was cut by 4 bases, the J end by 4 bases, with 13 bases between. Germline CDR1 is MDHEN and CDR2 is SYDVKM. CDR3: CASSSGPTSYGYTF. DNA for the CDR3: TGTGCCAGCAGTTCCGGACCCACTAGCTATGGCTACACCTTC.

This rearrangement joins TRBV9 to TRBJ2-1; 12 positions agree with TRBD2. Per the germline V gene, CDR1 is SGDLS and CDR2 is YYNGEE. Trimming removed 0 bases from V and 6 bases from J; junction bases left unmatched: 7. CDR3 length equals 17 residues. The CDR3 region is CASSVGPRGLAGNEQFF. Written as DNA, the CDR3 is TGTGCCAGCAGCGTAGGTCCAAGGGGACTAGCGGGCAATGAGCAGTTCTTC.

The CDR3 nucleotides read TGTGCCAGCAGTTACTCGTCCAGGTCCTACGAGCAGTACTTC. It yields the protein CASSYSSRSYEQYF. V gene TRBV6-5 combines with J gene TRBJ2-7; no clear D gene. This CDR3 has 14 residues. Germline V lookup: CDR1 MNHEY, CDR2 SVGAGI. V was cut by 0 bases and J by 1 base, with 7 bases left in between.

The chain joins TRBV27 to TRBJ2-1, with 7 bases matching TRBD2. The trim removed 2 bases at V and 7 bases at J, leaving 8 bases unmatched. This CDR3 region has 15 residues. Germline V gene sequence: CDR1 MNHEY, CDR2 SMNVEV (reference sequence). The CDR3 is CASSLDGRFWNEQFF. The CDR3 bases are TGTGCCAGCAGTTTAGACGGGAGGTTCTGGAATGAGCAGTTCTTC.

The V and J genes are TRBV7-6 and TRBJ2-1, with TRBD2 as a possible D gene (6 bases). This CDR3 is 17 amino acids long. Trimming cost V 2 bases and J 4 bases, with 18 bases left between them. In germline, CDR1 is SGHVS, CDR2 FNYEAQ. Here the CDR3 DNA reads TGTGCCAGCAGCTTATTTGGGGGGAGTTTGGGGTACAATGAGCAGTTCTTC. It yields the protein CASSLFGGSLGYNEQFF.

About this clone: Its ends do not fully match the called genes, so a read error is possible. V is TRBV11-3 and J is TRBJ1-1; D possibly corresponds to TRBD1 (6 bases). Germline V lookup: CDR1 SGHNT, CDR2 YENEEA. There are 15 residues in the CDR3. DNA of the CDR3: TGTACCAGCAGCCCAACCCCCGGGGCAGGGGCTGAAGCTTTCTTT. Its protein is CTSSPTPGAGAEAFF.

Notes on this clone: A read error may account for a junction end that differs from germline. The chain couples TRBV3-1 (or the pseudogene TRBV3-2) to TRBJ2-7, with no clear D. Per the germline V gene, CDR1 is LGHDT and CDR2 is YNNKEL (reference sequence). The CDR3 length is 13 residues. The DNA for the CDR3 is TGTGCCAGCAGCCAAGTGGCGTCGTTAAGCCCGGAGTTC. This translates into CASSQVASLSPEF.

The rearrangement links TRBV9 to TRBJ2-7, with D possibly matching TRBD1 (5 bases). Germline V lookup: CDR1 SGDLS, CDR2 YYNGEE. The CDR3 length is 13 residues. Between the trimmed V and J ends, which lost 3 bases and 6 bases, there was a span of 13 bases. The CDR3 region has the DNA TGTGCCAGCAGCGCTCAGGGCCCGGGCGAGCAGTACTTC. Translation: CASSAQGPGEQYF. Filled out from reference TRBV9 and TRBJ2-7, the complete variable domain reads DSGVTQTPKHLITATGQRVTLRCSPRSGDLSVYWYQQSLDQGLQFLIQYYNGEERAKGNILERFSAQQFPDLHSELNLSSLELGDSALYFCASSAQGPGEQYFGPGTRLTVT.

The chain combines TRBV7-9 with TRBJ2-1; 9 nucleotides match TRBD1. The CDR3 has 15 residues. With V trimmed by 1 base and J by 8 bases, 6 bases remained unmatched. CDR1 SEHNR and CDR2 FQNEAQ come from the germline V gene (reference sequence). CDR3 loop: CASSLGDRVGDEQFF. The CDR3 bases are TGTGCCAGCAGCTTAGGGGACAGGGTAGGGGATGAGCAGTTCTTC.

The V call is TRBV19, the J call TRBJ1-1; 8 nucleotides line up with TRBD1. Germline-derived CDR1 and CDR2 are LNHDA and SQIVND (reference sequence). CDR3 length equals 15 residues. V was pared by 3 bases and J by 1 base, with 4 bases of the junction left unmatched. DNA of the CDR3: TGTGCCAGTAGTATTAGGACAGGGACGAACACTGAAGCTTTCTTT. Its protein product is CASSIRTGTNTEAFF.